The rows below give T cell receptor beta chains drawn from one sample of a study of T cell responses to AZD1222 COVID-19 vaccine. Sequencing was performed with immunoSEQ multiplex PCR; in TCRdb, only in-frame clones are kept and a portion is missing. The profile shows 170,000 or so clones, around 87% of them singletons. Sequencing was performed on peripheral blood, taken on day 0 of AZD1222 vaccination. These receptors came from an adult in good health. Both conserved end residues are part of each CDR3. Fields, in order: CDR3 length, D gene, J gene, V gene, clone size, CDR3 protein, CDR3 DNA. The D gene is left open where the match is weak. Not all rows give a size; the values are once, few, many and, for expanded clones, a class.

13,NA,TRBJ2-7,TRBV2,few,CASTGPTIYEQYF,TGTGCCAGCACGGGACCAACCATCTACGAGCAGTACTTC
14,NA,TRBJ1-2,TRBV14,once,CASSQASGAYGYTF,TGTGCCAGCAGCCAAGCTTCAGGGGCATATGGCTACACCTTC
15,NA,TRBJ1-3,TRBV5-6,NA,CASSLWGGSGNTIYF,TGTGCCAGCAGCTTATGGGGGGGCTCTGGAAACACCATATATTTT
16,NA,TRBJ2-3,TRBV21-1,NA,CASSLLRGRFTDTQYF,TGTGCCAGCAGCCTCCTACGGGGGCGGTTCACAGATACGCAGTATTTT
15,NA,TRBJ2-2,TRBV5-1,NA,CASSFTRESAGELFF,TGCGCCAGCAGCTTTACCAGGGAGAGCGCCGGGGAGCTGTTTTTT
16,NA,TRBJ2-1,TRBV11-1,NA,CASSFARGLLYNEQFF,TGTGCCAGCAGCTTTGCCCGGGGCTTATTGTACAATGAGCAGTTCTTC
16,TRBD2,TRBJ2-2,TRBV30,NA,CAWSLRENFNTGELFF,TGTGCCTGGTCCTTGCGGGAGAACTTCAACACCGGGGAGCTGTTTTTT
14,NA,TRBJ1-1,TRBV4-1,once,CASSQRQTRTEAFF,TGCGCCAGCAGCCAACGACAGACGAGGACTGAAGCTTTCTTT
15,NA,TRBJ1-2,TRBV3-1/TRBV3-2,NA,CASSQGPGANYGYTF,TGTGCCAGCAGCCAAGGCCCAGGGGCCAACTATGGCTACACCTTC
15,TRBD2,TRBJ2-7,TRBV11-2,NA,CASSSTRGSISEQYF,TGTGCCAGCAGCTCTACCCGCGGGAGTATCTCCGAGCAGTACTTC
12,TRBD1,TRBJ1-6,TRBV7-9,once,CASGTTGAPLHF,TGTGCCAGCGGTACGACAGGGGCACCCCTCCACTTT
14,NA,TRBJ1-6,TRBV5-4,NA,CASSPDSVNSPLHF,TGTGCCAGCAGCCCGGACAGCGTGAATTCACCCCTCCACTTT
15,NA,TRBJ1-1,TRBV21-1,NA,CASSVGLWENTEAFF,TGTGCCAGCTCCGTAGGTTTGTGGGAGAACACTGAAGCTTTCTTT
13,TRBD2,TRBJ2-7,TRBV7-2,NA,CASSLTSGYEQYF,TGTGCCAGCAGCCTGACTAGCGGGTACGAGCAGTACTTC
16,TRBD1,TRBJ1-1,TRBV6-5,once,CASSSPVTGRNTEAFF,TGTGCCAGCAGTTCCCCTGTGACAGGGAGGAACACTGAAGCTTTCTTT
16,TRBD1,TRBJ2-5,TRBV18,NA,CASSPNSGQGQETQYF,TGTGCCAGCTCACCTAACTCGGGACAGGGGCAAGAGACCCAGTACTTC
15,NA,TRBJ1-5,TRBV18,few,CASSPPGGGGQPQHF,TGTGCCAGCTCACCACCGGGCGGGGGTGGACAGCCCCAGCATTTT
16,NA,TRBJ2-7,TRBV3-1/TRBV3-2,NA,CASSQELRTRDYEQYF,TGTGCCAGCAGCCAAGAACTCCGGACTCGAGACTACGAGCAGTACTTC
15,NA,TRBJ1-5,TRBV28,NA,CASRSQGSSNQPQHF,TGTGCCAGCAGGTCACAGGGCAGTAGCAATCAGCCCCAGCATTTT
14,NA,TRBJ2-7,TRBV20-1,NA,CSASPGPVPPEQYF,TGCAGTGCGAGTCCGGGGCCAGTTCCACCCGAGCAGTACTTC
13,TRBD1,TRBJ1-2,TRBV2,once,CASSNRDRAGYTF,TGTGCCAGCAGTAACCGGGACAGGGCTGGCTACACCTTC
18,NA,TRBJ2-1,TRBV7-9,NA,CASSLVVAAYRSYNEQFF,TGTGCCAGCAGCTTAGTGGTTGCAGCGTATAGATCCTACAATGAGCAGTTCTTC
18,TRBD2,TRBJ2-7,TRBV5-6,NA,CASSLGASGTTLHYEQYF,TGTGCCAGCAGCTTGGGAGCTAGCGGGACCACCCTACACTACGAGCAGTACTTC
15,NA,TRBJ2-7,TRBV28,NA,CASSPKGVLTYEQYF,TGTGCCAGCAGTCCTAAGGGAGTTCTCACCTACGAGCAGTACTTC
12,NA,TRBJ1-1,TRBV7-9,NA,CASSLIPTEAFF,TGTGCCAGCAGCTTAATCCCCACTGAAGCTTTCTTT
13,NA,TRBJ1-5,TRBV5-3,NA,CARKGAGGQPQHF,TGTGCCAGAAAAGGGGCAGGCGGTCAGCCCCAGCATTTT
16,TRBD2,TRBJ2-1,TRBV9,NA,CASKGAGDGPYNEQFF,TGTGCCAGCAAAGGGGCGGGAGATGGCCCCTACAATGAGCAGTTCTTC
15,TRBD2,TRBJ2-1,TRBV7-2,NA,CASRRTSGTYNEQFF,TGTGCCAGCAGGAGGACTAGCGGGACCTACAATGAGCAGTTCTTC
12,NA,TRBJ2-5,TRBV29-1,NA,CSVETIQETQYF,TGCAGCGTTGAAACAATTCAAGAGACCCAGTACTTC
13,NA,TRBJ1-1,TRBV27,NA,CATWRLGNTEAFF,TGTGCCACCTGGAGGTTAGGGAACACTGAAGCTTTCTTT
14,NA,TRBJ1-1,TRBV7-9,few,CASSQVQGNTEAFF,TGTGCCAGCAGCCAAGTACAGGGGAACACTGAAGCTTTCTTT
15,TRBD1,TRBJ1-2,TRBV11-3,NA,CASSYPTGGARGYTF,TGTGCCAGCAGCTACCCAACAGGGGGCGCAAGGGGCTACACCTTC
16,TRBD1,TRBJ1-4,TRBV2,NA,CASSVPWQGGNEKLFF,TGTGCCAGCAGTGTACCATGGCAGGGGGGTAATGAAAAACTGTTTTTT
15,NA,TRBJ2-3,TRBV5-1,NA,CASSLFSGPTDTQYF,TGCGCCAGCAGCTTGTTTTCGGGGCCCACAGATACGCAGTATTTT
13,NA,TRBJ1-1,TRBV9,NA,CASSVGSNTEAFF,TGTGCCAGCAGCGTAGGTTCGAACACTGAAGCTTTCTTT
13,NA,TRBJ2-7,TRBV7-6,few,CASSPVAGYEQYF,TGTGCCAGCAGCCCCGTGGCGGGGTACGAGCAGTACTTC
15,TRBD1,TRBJ1-4,TRBV19,NA,CARGAPTGGQEKLFF,TGTGCCAGAGGGGCCCCGACAGGGGGACAGGAAAAACTGTTTTTT
15,TRBD1,TRBJ2-5,TRBV9,NA,CASSYSGTGDGTQYF,TGTGCCAGCAGCTATAGTGGGACAGGGGACGGGACCCAGTACTTC
12,NA,TRBJ1-1,TRBV7-6,NA,CASTKGDTEAFF,TGTGCCAGCACCAAGGGGGACACTGAAGCTTTCTTT
17,TRBD2,TRBJ2-1,TRBV18,NA,CASSPDGSGLSGNEQFF,TGTGCCAGCTCACCGGATGGTAGCGGGCTGAGTGGCAATGAGCAGTTCTTC
15,NA,TRBJ2-7,TRBV4-1,NA,CASSPGLGPESEQYF,TGCGCCAGCAGCCCGGGTCTTGGCCCGGAGAGCGAGCAGTACTTC
15,TRBD1,TRBJ1-2,TRBV30,once,CAWSVRDRANYGYTF,TGTGCCTGGAGTGTACGTGACAGGGCGAACTATGGCTACACCTTC
16,TRBD2,TRBJ2-2,TRBV6-2/TRBV6-3,once,CASSYWGREVAGELFF,TGTGCCAGCAGTTACTGGGGGCGGGAGGTTGCCGGGGAGCTGTTTTTT
13,TRBD1,TRBJ2-5,TRBV29-1,NA,CSVGQGARETQYF,TGCAGCGTCGGACAGGGGGCCCGAGAGACCCAGTACTTC
13,NA,TRBJ1-2,TRBV7-3,NA,CASSLVPYYGYTF,TGTGCCAGCAGCTTAGTCCCATACTATGGCTACACCTTC